A selection of T cell receptor beta chains follows, all from one sample in a study of T-cell memory formation after mild COVID-19. One entry per CDR3 protein, called by TCRdb with MiXCR from the 5' RACE reads. The sample lists hundreds of thousands of distinct CDR3 sequences, roughly 24% occurring once. The sample taken for sequencing was PBMCs or a T cell subset sorted from them (not recorded which). All receptors come from an adult woman who had mild COVID-19 (a few samples of this study predate the infection). Cell type and time point are not known. The CDR3 runs from the conserved cysteine through the conserved F or W. The D gene is left open where the match is weak. Rows give clone size only sometimes, using once, few, many, or a class for an expanded clone.

- - TRBJ2-1 TRBV5-5 12 TGTGCCAGCAGCTTGATGTCCAATGAGCAGTTCTTC CASSLMSNEQFF
- once TRBJ1-1 TRBV13 12 TGTGCCAGCAGCCCCCGGAGCACTGAAGCTTTCTTT CASSPRSTEAFF
- few TRBJ1-2 TRBV12-3/TRBV12-4 11 TGTGCCAGCAGCCCCACTCGGAGCTACACCTTC CASSPTRSYTF
- - TRBJ2-2 TRBV24-1 16 TGTGCCACCAGTGATGCCCAAGGGTGGGACACCGGGGAGCTGTTTTTT CATSDAQGWDTGELFF
- few TRBJ2-4 TRBV6-5 15 TGTGCCAGCAGCCGGGGCGGGACAGCCAAAAACATTCAGTACTTC CASSRGGTAKNIQYF
TRBD2 - TRBJ2-3 TRBV23-1 14 TGCGCCAGCGGTGCTAGCGGGCGCACAGATACGCAGTATTTT CASGASGRTDTQYF
- few TRBJ2-7 TRBV24-1 13 TGTGCCGCGTGGACCGGGATCTCCTACGAGCAGTACTTC CAAWTGISYEQYF
- - TRBJ1-2 TRBV9 14 TGTGCCAGCAGTGCCGTTTCGATGGACTATGGCTACACCTTC CASSAVSMDYGYTF
TRBD2 once TRBJ2-1 TRBV5-1 15 TGCGCCAGCAGCTTGGCCTCGGGGGGGGCCGATGAGCAGTTCTTC CASSLASGGADEQFF
- few TRBJ2-3 TRBV15 15 TGTGCCACCAGCAGGGAGGGCCGACAGGGTGGCACGCAGTATTTT CATSREGRQGGTQYF
- - TRBJ1-6 TRBV5-1 15 TGCGCCAGCAGCCCGGAGGCCCGGGGGCAGGGACCCCTCCACTTT CASSPEARGQGPLHF
TRBD2 few TRBJ2-5 TRBV7-8 16 TGTGCCAGCAGCTTGAGAAGACTAGCGGAGAAAGAGACCCAGTACTTC CASSLRRLAEKETQYF
TRBD1 few TRBJ1-5 TRBV18 12 TGTGCCAGCTCTCGACCTCAGGGGGCCCAGCATTTT CASSRPQGAQHF
TRBD2 - TRBJ2-5 TRBV4-3 17 TGCGCCAGCAGCCAGGCCTTGACTAGCGGGAGGGGGGAGACCCAGTACTTC CASSQALTSGRGETQYF
- - TRBJ2-7 TRBV3-1 15 TGTGCCAGCAGCCAAGAACGGGCCAGACTTTACGAGCAGTACTTC CASSQERARLYEQYF
TRBD2 - TRBJ2-7 TRBV10-3 13 TGTGCCATCAGGGAGCGGGAGGGCCCAGAGCAGTACTTC CAIREREGPEQYF
- - TRBJ2-3 TRBV5-1 19 TGCGCCAGCAGCTCGACAGTCTCCCGAACCCGCTCTAGCACAGATACGCAGTATTTT CASSSTVSRTRSSTDTQYF
- few TRBJ1-1 TRBV4-1 14 TGCGCCAGCAGCCCGGGACCAAGGGGCACTGAAGCTTTCTTT CASSPGPRGTEAFF
- - TRBJ2-3 TRBV7-2 14 TGTGCCAGCAGCTCCGGACAGCGCGCTAATACGCAGTATTTT CASSSGQRANTQYF
TRBD1 - TRBJ2-7 TRBV6-5 14 TGTGCCAGCAGTTCTCTGACAGGGTTGTACGAGCAGTACTTC CASSSLTGLYEQYF
- few TRBJ2-1 TRBV20-1 16 TGCAGTGCCCCCCGCGTCTCTGGGGGTGGCTACAATGAGCAGTTCTTC CSAPRVSGGGYNEQFF
TRBD2 few TRBJ2-1 TRBV7-2 17 TGTGCCAGCAGCGCGGGACTAGCGGGAGCCTCCTACAATGAGCAGTTCTTC CASSAGLAGASYNEQFF
TRBD1 - TRBJ2-2 TRBV6-6 19 TGTGCCAGCAGTTACTCGTATTCCGACAGGGGGCGAGAGGTCGGGGAGCTGTTTTTT CASSYSYSDRGREVGELFF
TRBD1 many TRBJ1-2 TRBV6-5 14 TGTGCCAGCAGAAAGGGGGCGAGGAGCTATGGCTACACCTTC CASRKGARSYGYTF
- - TRBJ1-1 TRBV7-3 16 TGTGCCAGCAGCTTAGCAGGAGGGAAGATGAACACTGAAGCTTTCTTT CASSLAGGKMNTEAFF
TRBD2 few TRBJ2-1 TRBV7-2 15 TGTGCCAGCAAATTGCTGACTAGCGGATACAATGAGCAGTTCTTC CASKLLTSGYNEQFF
TRBD1 - TRBJ2-3 TRBV7-9 16 TGTGCCAGCAGTCCCACCCGGACAGGAAGCACAGATACGCAGTATTTT CASSPTRTGSTDTQYF
- few TRBJ2-2 TRBV7-2 15 TGTGCCAGCAGCTTTGAGGGACCGAACACCGGGGAGCTGTTTTTT CASSFEGPNTGELFF
TRBD2 few TRBJ2-3 TRBV11-2 17 TGTGCCAGCACCTCCCCCTGGGGGGTAGCGGGGACAGATACGCAGTATTTT CASTSPWGVAGTDTQYF
TRBD1 - TRBJ2-7 TRBV4-2 15 TGTGCCAGTTCGGAGGAAAACAGGGGGCTCAACGAGCAGTACTTC CASSEENRGLNEQYF
- - TRBJ1-4 TRBV19 16 TGTGCCAGTAGTATTCTTCCGGCAGGGAGTAATGAAAAACTGTTTTTT CASSILPAGSNEKLFF
- few TRBJ2-7 TRBV5-1 14 TGCGCCAGCAGCTTGGAGAGGGCCGGGGGCGAGCAGTACTTC CASSLERAGGEQYF
- few TRBJ1-1 TRBV7-9 14 TGTGCCAGCAGCTACCCACAGGGTGGCACTGAAGCTTTCTTT CASSYPQGGTEAFF
- few TRBJ2-7 TRBV27 13 TGTGCCAGCAGTCTCTCCCCACTGGGGGAGCAGTACTTC CASSLSPLGEQYF
- few TRBJ2-7 TRBV5-1 14 TGCGCCAGCAGCTGGACCGGACAGACCTACGAGCAGTACTTC CASSWTGQTYEQYF
TRBD1 few TRBJ2-1 TRBV5-1 15 TGCGCCAGCAGCCTGAGGACAGGGGTGGACGATGAGCAGTTCTTC CASSLRTGVDDEQFF
- many TRBJ2-2 TRBV7-2 13 TGTGCCAGCAGCTTAGCAGGGACCGGGGAGCTGTTTTTT CASSLAGTGELFF
TRBD2 - TRBJ2-1 TRBV7-6 18 TGTGCCAGCAGCTTTCGACTAGCGGGGGGCCGGACCTACAATGAGCAGTTCTTC CASSFRLAGGRTYNEQFF
TRBD1 few TRBJ1-1 TRBV19 14 TGTGCCAGTAGTACGTGGACAGGGGGCACTGAAGCTTTCTTT CASSTWTGGTEAFF
TRBD1 - TRBJ1-2 TRBV11-2 13 TGTGCCAGCAGCTTAGGGACAGGGAGTGGCTACACCTTC CASSLGTGSGYTF
- - TRBJ2-3 TRBV12-3/TRBV12-4 12 TGTGCCAGCAGTTCAGGGTGGGATACGCAGTATTTT CASSSGWDTQYF
- - TRBJ2-3 TRBV19 14 TGTGCCAGTAGTATGAGGGAGTCCACAGATACGCAGTATTTT CASSMRESTDTQYF
TRBD1 - TRBJ2-5 TRBV12-3/TRBV12-4 15 TGTGCCAGCAGGCCTGGACAGGGGAGATCTTTGGGCCAGTACTTC CASRPGQGRSLGQYF
- - TRBJ1-1 TRBV11-3 15 TGTGCCAGCAGCTTAGTTCGGGGTTTGGGCACTGAAGCTTTCTTT CASSLVRGLGTEAFF
- few TRBJ2-5 TRBV6-5 15 TGTGCCAGCAGTTACGTGGGGACTTCCGCAGAGACCCAGTACTTC CASSYVGTSAETQYF
- few TRBJ1-1 TRBV14 15 TGTGCCAGCAGCCCGTACGGGCAAGTGAACACTGAAGCTTTCTTT CASSPYGQVNTEAFF
- - TRBJ2-3 TRBV5-1 17 TGCGCCAGCAGCCCTGGTCGGGGGGCGACTAGCACAGATACGCAGTATTTT CASSPGRGATSTDTQYF
- few TRBJ2-3 TRBV5-1 13 TGCGCCAGCAGCGAAGGGGCTTTAGATACGCAGTATTTT CASSEGALDTQYF
TRBD1 few TRBJ1-6 TRBV7-2 18 TGTGCCAGCAGCACCCAGTGGGTAGGGGGCATTAGTGGTTCACCCCTCCACTTT CASSTQWVGGISGSPLHF
TRBD2 - TRBJ2-2 TRBV12-3/TRBV12-4 15 TGTGCCAGCACTCGGGACTACATGAACACCGGGGAGCTGTTTTTT CASTRDYMNTGELFF
- few TRBJ2-1 TRBV24-1 15 TGTGCCACCAGTGATCACACGGACGGATACAATGAGCAGTTCTTC CATSDHTDGYNEQFF
- - TRBJ2-5 TRBV12-3/TRBV12-4 11 TGTGCCAGCGCCCGGGGGGAGACCCAGTACTTC CASARGETQYF
TRBD1 few TRBJ1-2 TRBV6-5 14 TGTGCCAGCAGTTACTCGGAGGGGGCGGAGGGCTACACCTTC CASSYSEGAEGYTF